These 22 T cell receptor beta chains were all obtained from the same sample, sequenced in a study of blood T cell repertoires in COVID-19. TCRdb's table, derived via immunoSEQ multiplex PCR, lists solely in-frame clones and lacks some. The sample has nearly 250,000 clones; approximately 85% are singletons. Material: PBMCs or T cells enriched from blood (not recorded which). These receptors all stem from a woman aged 45 to 65 with acute COVID-19.

The J gene is TRBJ1-2, the V gene TRBV6-5; D is undetermined. CDR1 is MNHEY and CDR2 is SVGAGI in the germline V gene. The CDR3 is 12 residues long. V shed 8 bases and J shed 8 bases, with 15 bases lying between them. CDR3 amino acids: CASSLLVGGYTF. The CDR3 DNA is TGTGCCAGCTCCTTACTTGTGGGCGGCTACACCTTC.

The chain has TRBV5-5 and TRBJ2-7; 7 nucleotides match TRBD1. This CDR3 has 19 amino acids. The J segment lost 2 bases and the V segment lost 1 base, leaving 18 bases of the junction unmatched. Germline-derived CDR1 and CDR2 are SGHKS and YYEKEE (reference sequence). The CDR3 loop is CASSLSFPGQTQLPYEQYF. CDR3 bases: TGTGCCAGCAGCTTGTCCTTTCCGGGACAGACTCAGCTACCCTACGAGCAGTACTTC.

This clone was picked up one time. The J gene is TRBJ1-2, the V gene TRBV6-2 or TRBV6-3; D is unclear. CDR1 MNHEY and CDR2 SVGEGT come from the germline V gene. The V end was cut by 0 bases, the J end by 4 bases, with 12 bases between. The CDR3 loop spans 15 amino acids. The CDR3 DNA follows: TGTGCCAGCAGTTACTCAGATGCTACCCCCTATGGCTACACCTTC. Translation gives CASSYSDATPYGYTF.

The V call is TRBV30, the J call TRBJ1-5; TRBD1 agrees at 8 bases. CDR1 is GTSNPN, CDR2 SVGIG, per germline (reference sequence). CDR3 size: 13 residues. Trimming removed 3 bases from V and 6 bases from J; junction bases left unmatched: 4. CDR3 in amino acids: CAWSRQGSQPQHF. The CDR3 DNA reads as TGTGCCTGGAGCCGACAGGGGAGTCAGCCCCAGCATTTT.

The V gene is TRBV3-1 (or the pseudogene TRBV3-2), the J gene TRBJ2-7; a possible D gene is TRBD2 (5 bases). Trimming removed 3 bases from V and 6 bases from J, with 12 bases in between. Per germline, CDR1 LGHDT and CDR2 YNNKEL (reference sequence). The CDR3 covers 13 residues. The DNA of the CDR3 is TGTGCCAGCAGCCAGGGGAGCGTAATCGAGCAGTACTTC. Protein sequence: CASSQGSVIEQYF.

This chain connects TRBV6-1 to TRBJ1-5; weak D call: TRBD1 (5 bases). Germline lookup yields CDR1 MNHNS and CDR2 SASEGT. The V and J ends lost 2 bases and 8 bases respectively, with 16 bases between them. This CDR3 has 15 residues. The DNA for the CDR3 is TGTGCCAGCAGTGAAAGTGGGGCTCAGGGTGAGCCCCAGCATTTT. Translation: CASSESGAQGEPQHF.

V is TRBV3-1 (or the pseudogene TRBV3-2) and J is TRBJ1-1; D is ambiguous. V gave up 4 bases and J gave up 8 bases, with 8 bases separating them. This CDR3 has 11 amino acids. Germline V gene sequence: CDR1 LGHDT, CDR2 YNNKEL (reference sequence). The CDR3 protein is CASSLGIEAFF. In DNA, the CDR3 is TGTGCCAGCAGCCTTGGCATCGAAGCTTTCTTT.

This chain connects TRBV5-1 to TRBJ2-3; 10 positions match TRBD2. The CDR3 extends over 18 amino acids. Germline values: CDR1 SGHRS, CDR2 YFSETQ. V shed 0 bases and J 0 bases; nucleotides not matched to a gene: 7. CDR3 sequence: CASSLGTSGRFSTDTQYF. The CDR3 bases are TGCGCCAGCAGCTTGGGGACTAGCGGACGATTTAGCACAGATACGCAGTATTTT.

The chain links TRBV12-3 or TRBV12-4 to TRBJ1-1; tentative D call: TRBD1 (6 bases). The V gene lost 3 bases and the J gene lost 5 bases, with 10 bases spanning the gap. CDR3 length equals 13 residues. CDR3 in amino acids: CASSFKRGTEAFF. The CDR3, as DNA: TGTGCCAGCAGTTTTAAGAGGGGGACTGAAGCTTTCTTT.

In DNA, the CDR3 is TGTGCCTGGAGAGGAGGGACCACTGAAGCTTTCTTT. This codes for CAWRGGTTEAFF. V gene TRBV30 combines with J gene TRBJ1-1, with D possibly matching TRBD1 (5 bases). This CDR3 region has 12 residues. V lost 3 bases, J lost 4 bases, and 9 bases lay in between. Germline V CDR1 and CDR2: GTSNPN, SVGIG (reference sequence).

The chain recombines TRBV20-1 with TRBJ2-5; D remains ambiguous. Trimming cost V 3 bases and J 2 bases, with 13 bases left between them. The CDR3 sequence is 14 residues long. Germline V gives CDR1 DFQATT, CDR2 SNEGSKA (reference sequence). DNA for the CDR3: TGCAGTGCTAGTTCACCCGACGGGCAAGAGACCCAGTACTTC. This translates into CSASSPDGQETQYF.

This chain uses TRBV3-1 (or the pseudogene TRBV3-2) with TRBJ2-3, with 8 bases lining up with TRBD2. Germline CDR1 and CDR2: LGHDT and YNNKEL (reference sequence). The CDR3 has 15 amino acids. Losses at the gene ends were 4 bases for V and 3 bases for J; bases not matched to a gene: 6. The CDR3 is CASSPTAGATDTQYF. The CDR3 DNA reads as TGTGCCAGCAGCCCCACAGCGGGGGCTACAGATACGCAGTATTTT.

There are a few counts of this clone. The rearrangement links TRBV6-5 to TRBJ1-5; D ambiguous. V shed 4 bases and J shed 4 bases, with 11 bases lying between them. Germline lookup yields CDR1 MNHEY and CDR2 SVGAGI. CDR3 length: 14 amino acids. CDR3 DNA: TGTGCCAGCAGTTCGGGGTTTTCGAATCAGCCCCAGCATTTT. This codes for CASSSGFSNQPQHF.

This clone was detected a few times. The CDR3 nucleotides read TGTGCCACCAGCAGAGACAGTTTCTCTGGAAACACCATATATTTT. It encodes CATSRDSFSGNTIYF. The chain couples TRBV15 to TRBJ1-3; D ambiguous. CDR1 and CDR2 from the germline V gene are LNHNV and YYDKDF (reference sequence). CDR3 length: 15 amino acids. Trimming cost V 0 bases and J 0 bases, with 6 bases left between them.

The gene calls are TRBV6-4 and TRBJ1-6, with D perhaps matching TRBD1 (6 bases). Trimming cost V 7 bases and J 6 bases, with 25 bases left between them. The CDR3 is 18 residues long. Germline V CDR1 and CDR2: MRHNA, SNTAGT. The CDR3 loop is CASNPGGGHQSLNSPLHF. The CDR3 DNA reads TGTGCCAGCAACCCTGGGGGGGGACATCAAAGCCTTAATTCACCCCTCCACTTT.

This clone came up many times. This CDR3 is CASSPADMNGYTF. The CDR3 region has the DNA TGTGCCAGCTCACCAGCCGACATGAACGGCTACACCTTC. The J gene is TRBJ1-2, the V gene TRBV18; D not resolved. The germline V gene encodes CDR1 KGHSH and CDR2 LQKENI. The germline V and J ends were trimmed by 2 bases and 8 bases, with 12 bases remaining between them. The CDR3 contains 13 residues. The complete variable domain, with remaining parts taken from reference TRBV18 and TRBJ1-2, reads NAGVMQNPRHLVRRRGQEARLRCSPMKGHSHVYWYRQLPEEGLKFMVYLQKENIIDESGMPKERFSAEFPKEGPSILRIQQVVRGDSAAYFCASSPADMNGYTFGSGTRLTVV.

This chain links TRBV11-2 with TRBJ2-1; TRBD2 agrees at 13 bases. This CDR3 region has 15 residues. V was pared by 3 bases and J by 7 bases, with 3 bases of the junction left unmatched. CDR1 and CDR2 from the germline V gene are SGHAT and FQNNGV. DNA of the CDR3: TGTGCCAGCAGCTTGACTAGCGGGGGGCTTAATGAGCAGTTCTTC. Residues: CASSLTSGGLNEQFF.

This chain uses TRBV11-2 with TRBJ1-6; possibly TRBD1 for D (5 bases). The V gene's germline CDR1 is SGHAT and CDR2 FQNNGV. The CDR3 totals 14 residues. V lost 5 bases to trimming and J lost 5 bases, with 10 bases between them. DNA of the CDR3: TGTGCCAGCAGCCCGACAGTGAATAATTCACCCCTCCACTTT. Protein product: CASSPTVNNSPLHF.

This chain connects TRBV30 to TRBJ2-3; 10 bases fit TRBD1. The CDR3 spans 13 residues. CDR1 and CDR2 from the germline V gene are GTSNPN and SVGIG (reference sequence). Losses at the gene ends were 4 bases for V and 6 bases for J; bases not matched to a gene: 4. CDR3 bases: TGTGCCTGGAAGACAGGGGGCAGGGATACGCAGTATTTT. It codes for CAWKTGGRDTQYF.

The rearrangement uses TRBV11-3 and TRBJ2-7; D is perhaps TRBD1 (5 bases). Germline lookup yields CDR1 SGHNT and CDR2 YENEEA. Trimming left V 5 bases short and J 4 bases short, with 18 bases between. The CDR3 is made up of 15 amino acids. The CDR3 bases are TGTGCCAGCAGCACCCAGGGCGCGAAGGAGTACGAGCAGTACTTC. Its translation is CASSTQGAKEYEQYF. Supplemented by reference TRBV11-3 and TRBJ2-7, the full variable domain reads EAGVVQSPRYKIIEKKQPVAFWCNPISGHNTLYWYLQNLGQGPELLIRYENEEAVDDSQLPKDRFSAERLKGVDSTLKIQPAELGDSAVYLCASSTQGAKEYEQYFGPGTRLTVT.

V is TRBV11-3 and J is TRBJ2-2; TRBD2 is a possible D gene (7 bases). Trimming took 5 bases from V and 4 from J, leaving 11 bases between them. CDR3 length: 14 amino acids. Germline-derived CDR1 and CDR2 are SGHNT and YENEEA. The CDR3 DNA sequence: TGTGCCAGCAGCACGGGGGGCCCCACCGGGGAGCTGTTTTTT. Amino acid sequence: CASSTGGPTGELFF.

This clone was observed a handful of times. A junction end diverges from the germline sequence, so it may reflect a read error. The chain is built from TRBV5-6 and TRBJ1-4; D may be TRBD1 (5 bases). The germline CDR1 and CDR2 sequences are SGHDT and YYEEEE. The CDR3 loop spans 14 amino acids. The CDR3 sequence is CASNPWGVGGKMFF. The CDR3, as DNA: TGTGCCAGCAACCCTTGGGGGGTTGGAGGAAAAATGTTTTTT.